This T cell receptor (beta chain) was sequenced during a study of blood T cell repertoires in COVID-19. Study in general: Some COVID-19 samples were acute and others convalescent; all came from the United States, Italy and Spain. Sources were T cells, B-cell-depleted T cells, or PBMCs; the material itself was cDNA or gDNA.

This CDR3 region has 15 residues. CDR1 and CDR2 from the germline V gene are SGHTA and FQGNSA. V dropped 3 bases and J dropped 2 bases, with 11 bases sitting between them. Seattle's cohort entered during active infection and was followed longitudinally. TCRdb's copy holds only in-frame clones and misses some; the assay was immunoSEQ multiplex PCR. The table has hundreds of thousands of clones, roughly nine tenths seen once. Sequencing used peripheral blood. The receptor was derived from a woman aged 45-60 years with COVID-19, enrolled during active disease. The V gene is TRBV7-2, the J gene TRBJ1-5; a possible D gene is TRBD1 (6 bases). CDR3 sequence reads: CASSFTQGGNQPQHF. The CDR3 DNA sequence: TGTGCCAGCAGCTTTACACAGGGCGGCAATCAGCCCCAGCATTTT.